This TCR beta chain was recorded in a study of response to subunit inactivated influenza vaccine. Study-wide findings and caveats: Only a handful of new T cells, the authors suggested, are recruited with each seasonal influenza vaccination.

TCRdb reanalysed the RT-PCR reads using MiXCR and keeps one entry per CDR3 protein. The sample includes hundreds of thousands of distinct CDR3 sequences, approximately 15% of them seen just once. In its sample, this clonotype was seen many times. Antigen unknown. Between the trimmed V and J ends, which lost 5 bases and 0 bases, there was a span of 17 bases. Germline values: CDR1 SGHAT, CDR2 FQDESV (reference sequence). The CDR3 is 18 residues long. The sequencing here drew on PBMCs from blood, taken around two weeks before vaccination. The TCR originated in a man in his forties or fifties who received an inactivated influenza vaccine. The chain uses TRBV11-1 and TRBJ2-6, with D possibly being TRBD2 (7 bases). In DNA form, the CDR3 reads TGTGCCAGCAGCCCCAGTCGGGGGGCAAGCTCTGGGGCCAACGTCCTGACTTTC. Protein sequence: CASSPSRGASSGANVLTF.